This TCR beta chain derives from a study of post-analysis software for immune sequencing data. Study results and caveats: Compared against controls, patients with multiple sclerosis displayed significantly lower normalized Chao1 diversity. In patients, five TRBV segments were more frequent than in controls, with TRBV5-6, TRBV5-1 and TRBV20-1 among them. Batch-mates among the samples co-clustered strongly by F measure.

Germline assignment: CDR1 SQVTM and CDR2 ANQGSEA. The CDR3 totals 15 residues. V was shortened by 2 bases and J by 0 bases, with 13 bases between the two germline ends. This clonotype showed up just a few times. Its antigen is undetermined. Unique molecular identifiers tagged the TCR beta cDNA libraries. Yield was roughly 0.5 million cDNA molecules from roughly 0.93 to 9.6 million T cells. TCRdb used MiXCR to reprocess the PCR reads, holding one entry per CDR3 protein. The repertoire includes some 890,000 distinct CDR3 sequences, around 50% of them detected once, and around 4.5% sits in the top ten. The sequence was obtained from a girl aged 5 to 17 with multiple sclerosis. The sample taken for sequencing was blood. This chain joins TRBV29-1 and TRBJ1-2; no clear D. The CDR3, as DNA: TGCAGCGTTGAAAAGATCGCACAGCCTAACTATGGCTACACCTTC. It specifies CSVEKIAQPNYGYTF.